The 16 T cell receptor beta chains below all came from one sample that was sequenced in a study of T cells after yellow fever vaccination. TCRdb reprocessed the 5' RACE reads via MiXCR and lists one record per CDR3 protein. Of just under 600,000 distinct CDR3 sequences in the sample, roughly 13% were seen once. This specimen consisted of PBMCs, obtained on the day of the yellow fever booster vaccination. These receptors were taken from a man in his thirties or forties who received the YFV17D yellow fever vaccine.

This chain connects TRBV9 to TRBJ2-3; 13 nucleotides agree with TRBD2. Germline-derived CDR1 and CDR2 are SGDLS and YYNGEE. The CDR3 extends over 17 amino acids. V lost 4 bases, J lost 4 bases, and 9 bases stayed unmatched. CDR3 loop: CASSNRGLAGDSDTQYF. In DNA, the CDR3 is TGTGCCAGCAGCAATCGAGGACTAGCGGGAGACTCAGATACGCAGTATTTT. Drawing the rest from reference TRBV9 and TRBJ2-3, the complete variable domain is DSGVTQTPKHLITATGQRVTLRCSPRSGDLSVYWYQQSLDQGLQFLIQYYNGEERAKGNILERFSAQQFPDLHSELNLSSLELGDSALYFCASSNRGLAGDSDTQYFGPGTRLTVL.

The CDR3: CASSLVLAGDETQYF. CDR3 nucleotide sequence: TGTGCCAGCAGCTTAGTACTAGCGGGAGATGAGACCCAGTACTTC. The chain is built from TRBV7-2 and TRBJ2-5; 11 bases are a match to TRBD2. The V segment lost 1 base and the J segment 5 bases; nucleotides outside the gene matches: 3. The CDR3 runs 15 residues. Germline CDR1 is SGHTA and CDR2 is FQGNSA.

V gene TRBV12-3 or TRBV12-4 combines with J gene TRBJ2-2; D remains ambiguous. The CDR3 spans 14 residues. Between the trimmed V and J ends, which lost 7 bases and 6 bases, there was a span of 15 bases. The chain's CDR3 is CASILSGLAGELFF. The CDR3 nucleotides read TGTGCCAGCATCCTCTCGGGCCTAGCCGGGGAGCTGTTTTTT.

With regard to this clonotype: Given a much more abundant clone one base away, this may be a read error. J is TRBJ2-7 and V is TRBV9, with 10 positions matching TRBD2. V was pared by 0 bases and J by 3 bases, with 3 bases of the junction left unmatched. The CDR3 length is 15 residues. Germline CDR1 and CDR2: SGDLS and YYNGEE. This CDR3 reads CASSVEAGGYYEQYF. Here the CDR3 DNA reads TGTGCCAGCAGCGTAGAAGCGGGAGGGTACTACGAGCAGTACTTC.

This clonotype was observed a few times. V usage is TRBV30 and J usage is TRBJ1-2; 8 bases match TRBD1. V was clipped by 3 bases and J by 2 bases; unmatched bases: 8. Germline lookup yields CDR1 GTSNPN and CDR2 SVGIG (reference sequence). The CDR3 length is 15 residues. The CDR3 protein is CAWRATDRANYGYTF. The CDR3 DNA reads TGTGCCTGGAGGGCGACGGACAGGGCAAACTATGGCTACACCTTC.

This clonotype was observed many times. The chain uses TRBV7-9 and TRBJ2-1; 7 bases are a match to TRBD1. Germline V gene lookup returns CDR1 SEHNR and CDR2 FQNEAQ (reference sequence). This CDR3 contains 16 residues. V shed 6 bases and J 5 bases; nucleotides not matched to a gene: 13. CDR3 loop: CASSLAGTATNNEQFF. The CDR3 DNA sequence: TGTGCCAGCAGTCTAGCCGGGACAGCGACAAACAATGAGCAGTTCTTC.

The J gene is TRBJ2-7, the V gene TRBV3-1; D gene uncertain. Germline V lookup: CDR1 LGHDT, CDR2 YNNKEL (reference sequence). V lost 0 bases and J lost 6, with 6 bases in between. The CDR3 is 12 amino acids. CDR3 sequence: CASSQDGTEQYF. The CDR3 DNA sequence: TGTGCCAGCAGCCAAGATGGAACCGAGCAGTACTTC.

This clonotype has ten or more counts. V usage is TRBV20-1 and J usage is TRBJ1-4; TRBD1 matches at 7 bases. The CDR3 sequence is 13 residues long. Germline V lookup: CDR1 DFQATT, CDR2 SNEGSKA (reference sequence). Germline trimming cut 6 bases from V and 3 bases from J; bases unmatched to any gene: 4. The CDR3 spells CSARGGANEKLFF. The CDR3 nucleotides read TGCAGTGCCAGGGGGGGGGCTAATGAAAAACTGTTTTTT.

This clonotype was seen a few times. The chain combines TRBV12-3 or TRBV12-4 with TRBJ2-6; the match to TRBD1 covers 7 bases. Trimming at V came to 6 bases and at J to 1 base, leaving 15 bases not matched to a gene. The CDR3 is 19 residues long. The CDR3 region is CASSHRGSGWSSGANVLTF. The DNA for the CDR3 is TGTGCCAGCAGCCACAGGGGTTCAGGTTGGTCTTCTGGGGCCAACGTCCTGACTTTC.

The J gene is TRBJ2-1, the V gene TRBV6-2 or TRBV6-3; no definite D call. Germline CDR1 reads MNHEY; CDR2 reads SVGEGT. The CDR3 sequence is 15 residues long. V dropped 6 bases and J dropped 0 bases, with 12 bases sitting between them. The CDR3 DNA reads TGTGCCAGCAGCCGCCTGATGAGCTCCTACAATGAGCAGTTCTTC. Translating it yields CASSRLMSSYNEQFF.

The chain carries TRBV4-2 and TRBJ2-3; TRBD2 agrees at 7 bases. This CDR3 spans 16 amino acids. J lost 6 bases, V lost 0 bases, and 9 bases had no gene match. Germline CDR1 LGHNA, CDR2 YNFKEQ. CDR3 protein: CASSQDWKTSIDTQYF. DNA of the CDR3: TGTGCCAGCAGCCAAGATTGGAAGACTAGCATTGATACGCAGTATTTT.

V gene TRBV19 combines with J gene TRBJ2-3; unclear D gene. The germline V and J ends were trimmed by 4 bases and 3 bases, with 11 bases remaining between them. CDR1 is LNHDA, CDR2 SQIVND, per germline (reference sequence). The CDR3 sequence is 14 residues long. The CDR3 nucleotides are TGTGCCAGTAGTAAAGGGATCGGTACAGATACGCAGTATTTT. This sequence encodes CASSKGIGTDTQYF.

The chain employs TRBV19 and TRBJ2-1; TRBD2 aligns across 8 bases. With 3 bases clipped from V and 0 bases from J, the junction kept 4 bases outside the gene matches. Germline CDR1 and CDR2: LNHDA and SQIVND (reference sequence). This CDR3 contains 16 residues. The DNA of the CDR3 is TGTGCCAGTAGTATTTACGGGAGGGTCTCCTACAATGAGCAGTTCTTC. It encodes CASSIYGRVSYNEQFF.

The chain carries TRBV4-2 and TRBJ1-5, with a tentative D call TRBD1 (6 bases). CDR3 length equals 16 residues. Germline V lookup: CDR1 LGHNA, CDR2 YNFKEQ. V gave up 0 bases and J gave up 3 bases, with 12 bases separating them. CDR3 sequence reads: CASSQDARGNNQPQHF. In nucleotides, the CDR3 is TGTGCCAGCAGCCAAGATGCGAGGGGGAACAATCAGCCCCAGCATTTT.

The chain combines TRBV20-1 with TRBJ2-7, with 7 bases fitting TRBD1. CDR3 size: 13 residues. Trimming cost V 3 bases and J 2 bases; bases outside gene matches: 4. Looked up from germline, CDR1 is DFQATT and CDR2 is SNEGSKA (reference sequence). CDR3 coding DNA: TGCAGTGCTAGTCACGACAGGGCCTACGAGCAGTACTTC. Its protein is CSASHDRAYEQYF.

This clonotype was observed a handful of times. The chain uses TRBV5-1 and TRBJ2-2, with D perhaps matching TRBD1 (6 bases). The CDR3 spans 14 residues. CDR1 SGHRS and CDR2 YFSETQ come from the germline V gene. V gave up 4 bases and J gave up 7 bases, with 14 bases separating them. CDR3 in amino acids: CASSTDGQIGELFF. CDR3 in DNA: TGCGCCAGCAGCACCGACGGACAGATCGGGGAGCTGTTTTTT.